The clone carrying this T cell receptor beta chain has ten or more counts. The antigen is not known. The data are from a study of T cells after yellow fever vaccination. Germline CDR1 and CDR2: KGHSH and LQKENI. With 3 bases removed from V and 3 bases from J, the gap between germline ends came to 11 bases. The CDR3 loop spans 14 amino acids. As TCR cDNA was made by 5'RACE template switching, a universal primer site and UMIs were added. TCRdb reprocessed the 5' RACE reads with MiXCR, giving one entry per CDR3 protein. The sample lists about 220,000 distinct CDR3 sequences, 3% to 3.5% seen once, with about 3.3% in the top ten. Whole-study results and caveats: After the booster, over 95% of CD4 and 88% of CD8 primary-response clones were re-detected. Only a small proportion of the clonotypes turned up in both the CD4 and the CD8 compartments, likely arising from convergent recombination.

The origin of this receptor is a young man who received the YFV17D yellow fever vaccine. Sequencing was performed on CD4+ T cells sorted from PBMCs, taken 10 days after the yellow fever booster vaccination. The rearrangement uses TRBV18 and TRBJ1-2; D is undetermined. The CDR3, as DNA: TGTGCCAGCTCACCCCCGGGAATCGACTATGGCTACACCTTC. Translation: CASSPPGIDYGYTF.